This T cell receptor beta chain was identified during a study of early T cells in non-severe SARS-CoV-2 infection. Using its own MiXCR run on the 5' RACE reads, TCRdb lists one record per CDR3 protein. The sample shows fewer than 85,000 distinct CDR3 sequences, roughly 13% of them seen only once. What was sequenced was whole blood. The clonotype comes from an adult who was a healthcare worker with PCR-confirmed SARS-CoV-2 infection or an uninfected control (not recorded which).

The CDR3 sequence: CSVLGVGLDTQYF. The CDR3, as DNA: TGCAGCGTGCTGGGCGTTGGGCTAGATACGCAGTATTTT. The chain has TRBV29-1 and TRBJ2-3, with D unclear. CDR1 is SQVTM and CDR2 is ANQGSEA in the germline V gene. The CDR3 runs 13 residues. V shed 6 bases and J shed 5 bases, with 15 bases lying between them.